This TCR beta chain was found in a study of cytomegalovirus exposure and HLA in healthy donors. Study-wide results and caveats: A later analysis found most CMV-associated TCR beta chains apparently HLA-restricted. For cytomegalovirus status, the classifier reportedly gave diagnoses with high specificity and sensitivity.

Trimming pared 5 bases from V and 3 bases from J, leaving 16 bases between. From germline, CDR1 is KGHSH and CDR2 LQKENI. The CDR3 sequence is 15 residues long. The PCR ran on 60 Vbeta and 13 Jbeta primers. Only in-frame clones appear in the TCRdb table, and some are missing; sequencing was by immunoSEQ multiplex PCR. The sample consists of some 90,000 clones, around 80% of them appearing once. This clone appeared a few times. Its antigen is unknown. The chain combines TRBV18 with TRBJ1-1; D is perhaps TRBD1 (5 bases). Sequencing input: PBMCs. The receptor's source is a man aged 25 to 40 in good health and CMV-seronegative. The CDR3 spells CASSYLGQGDTEAFF. The CDR3 DNA follows: TGTGCCAGCTCATACCTTGGACAAGGGGACACTGAAGCTTTCTTT. Full variable domain (remainder filled in from reference TRBV18 and TRBJ1-1): NAGVMQNPRHLVRRRGQEARLRCSPMKGHSHVYWYRQLPEEGLKFMVYLQKENIIDESGMPKERFSAEFPKEGPSILRIQQVVRGDSAAYFCASSYLGQGDTEAFFGQGTRLTVV.